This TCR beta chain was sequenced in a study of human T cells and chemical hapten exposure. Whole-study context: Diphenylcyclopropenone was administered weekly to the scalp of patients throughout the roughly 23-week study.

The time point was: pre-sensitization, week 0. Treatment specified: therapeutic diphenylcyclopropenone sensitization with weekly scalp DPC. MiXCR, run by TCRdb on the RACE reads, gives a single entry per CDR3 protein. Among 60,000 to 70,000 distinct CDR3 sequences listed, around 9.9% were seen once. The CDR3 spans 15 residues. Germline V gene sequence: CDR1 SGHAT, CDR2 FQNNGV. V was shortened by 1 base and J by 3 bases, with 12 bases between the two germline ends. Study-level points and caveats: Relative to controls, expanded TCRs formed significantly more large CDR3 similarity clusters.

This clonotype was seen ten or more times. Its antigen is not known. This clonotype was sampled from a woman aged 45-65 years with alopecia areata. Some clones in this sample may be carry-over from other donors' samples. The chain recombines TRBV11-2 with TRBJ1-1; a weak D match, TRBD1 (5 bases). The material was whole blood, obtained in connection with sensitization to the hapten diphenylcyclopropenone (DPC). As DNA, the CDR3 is TGTGCCAGCAGCTTAGCTCGGACACCGTACACTGAAGCTTTCTTT. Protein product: CASSLARTPYTEAFF.